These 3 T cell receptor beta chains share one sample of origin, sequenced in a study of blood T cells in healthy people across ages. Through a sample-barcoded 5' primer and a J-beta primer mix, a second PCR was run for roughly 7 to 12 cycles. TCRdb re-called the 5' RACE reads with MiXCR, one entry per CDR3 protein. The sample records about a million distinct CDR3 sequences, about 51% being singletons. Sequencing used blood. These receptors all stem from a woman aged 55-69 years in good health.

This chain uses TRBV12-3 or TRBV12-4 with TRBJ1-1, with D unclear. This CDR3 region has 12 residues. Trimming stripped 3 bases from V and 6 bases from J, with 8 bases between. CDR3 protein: CASSFLGSEAFF. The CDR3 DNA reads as TGTGCCAGCAGTTTTCTGGGGTCTGAAGCTTTCTTT.

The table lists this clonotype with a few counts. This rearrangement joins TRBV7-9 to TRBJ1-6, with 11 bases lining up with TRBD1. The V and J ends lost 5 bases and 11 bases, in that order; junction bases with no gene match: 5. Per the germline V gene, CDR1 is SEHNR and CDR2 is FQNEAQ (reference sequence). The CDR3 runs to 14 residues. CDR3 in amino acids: CASSRDRGIPPLHF. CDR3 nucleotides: TGTGCCAGCAGCCGGGACAGGGGGATTCCACCCCTCCACTTT.

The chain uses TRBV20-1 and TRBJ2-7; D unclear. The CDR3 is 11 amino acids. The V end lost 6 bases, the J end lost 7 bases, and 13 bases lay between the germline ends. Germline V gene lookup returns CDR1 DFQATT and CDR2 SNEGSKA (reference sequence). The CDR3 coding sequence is TGCAGTGCGTCATGGGCTCTTGAGCAGTACTTC. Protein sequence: CSASWALEQYF.